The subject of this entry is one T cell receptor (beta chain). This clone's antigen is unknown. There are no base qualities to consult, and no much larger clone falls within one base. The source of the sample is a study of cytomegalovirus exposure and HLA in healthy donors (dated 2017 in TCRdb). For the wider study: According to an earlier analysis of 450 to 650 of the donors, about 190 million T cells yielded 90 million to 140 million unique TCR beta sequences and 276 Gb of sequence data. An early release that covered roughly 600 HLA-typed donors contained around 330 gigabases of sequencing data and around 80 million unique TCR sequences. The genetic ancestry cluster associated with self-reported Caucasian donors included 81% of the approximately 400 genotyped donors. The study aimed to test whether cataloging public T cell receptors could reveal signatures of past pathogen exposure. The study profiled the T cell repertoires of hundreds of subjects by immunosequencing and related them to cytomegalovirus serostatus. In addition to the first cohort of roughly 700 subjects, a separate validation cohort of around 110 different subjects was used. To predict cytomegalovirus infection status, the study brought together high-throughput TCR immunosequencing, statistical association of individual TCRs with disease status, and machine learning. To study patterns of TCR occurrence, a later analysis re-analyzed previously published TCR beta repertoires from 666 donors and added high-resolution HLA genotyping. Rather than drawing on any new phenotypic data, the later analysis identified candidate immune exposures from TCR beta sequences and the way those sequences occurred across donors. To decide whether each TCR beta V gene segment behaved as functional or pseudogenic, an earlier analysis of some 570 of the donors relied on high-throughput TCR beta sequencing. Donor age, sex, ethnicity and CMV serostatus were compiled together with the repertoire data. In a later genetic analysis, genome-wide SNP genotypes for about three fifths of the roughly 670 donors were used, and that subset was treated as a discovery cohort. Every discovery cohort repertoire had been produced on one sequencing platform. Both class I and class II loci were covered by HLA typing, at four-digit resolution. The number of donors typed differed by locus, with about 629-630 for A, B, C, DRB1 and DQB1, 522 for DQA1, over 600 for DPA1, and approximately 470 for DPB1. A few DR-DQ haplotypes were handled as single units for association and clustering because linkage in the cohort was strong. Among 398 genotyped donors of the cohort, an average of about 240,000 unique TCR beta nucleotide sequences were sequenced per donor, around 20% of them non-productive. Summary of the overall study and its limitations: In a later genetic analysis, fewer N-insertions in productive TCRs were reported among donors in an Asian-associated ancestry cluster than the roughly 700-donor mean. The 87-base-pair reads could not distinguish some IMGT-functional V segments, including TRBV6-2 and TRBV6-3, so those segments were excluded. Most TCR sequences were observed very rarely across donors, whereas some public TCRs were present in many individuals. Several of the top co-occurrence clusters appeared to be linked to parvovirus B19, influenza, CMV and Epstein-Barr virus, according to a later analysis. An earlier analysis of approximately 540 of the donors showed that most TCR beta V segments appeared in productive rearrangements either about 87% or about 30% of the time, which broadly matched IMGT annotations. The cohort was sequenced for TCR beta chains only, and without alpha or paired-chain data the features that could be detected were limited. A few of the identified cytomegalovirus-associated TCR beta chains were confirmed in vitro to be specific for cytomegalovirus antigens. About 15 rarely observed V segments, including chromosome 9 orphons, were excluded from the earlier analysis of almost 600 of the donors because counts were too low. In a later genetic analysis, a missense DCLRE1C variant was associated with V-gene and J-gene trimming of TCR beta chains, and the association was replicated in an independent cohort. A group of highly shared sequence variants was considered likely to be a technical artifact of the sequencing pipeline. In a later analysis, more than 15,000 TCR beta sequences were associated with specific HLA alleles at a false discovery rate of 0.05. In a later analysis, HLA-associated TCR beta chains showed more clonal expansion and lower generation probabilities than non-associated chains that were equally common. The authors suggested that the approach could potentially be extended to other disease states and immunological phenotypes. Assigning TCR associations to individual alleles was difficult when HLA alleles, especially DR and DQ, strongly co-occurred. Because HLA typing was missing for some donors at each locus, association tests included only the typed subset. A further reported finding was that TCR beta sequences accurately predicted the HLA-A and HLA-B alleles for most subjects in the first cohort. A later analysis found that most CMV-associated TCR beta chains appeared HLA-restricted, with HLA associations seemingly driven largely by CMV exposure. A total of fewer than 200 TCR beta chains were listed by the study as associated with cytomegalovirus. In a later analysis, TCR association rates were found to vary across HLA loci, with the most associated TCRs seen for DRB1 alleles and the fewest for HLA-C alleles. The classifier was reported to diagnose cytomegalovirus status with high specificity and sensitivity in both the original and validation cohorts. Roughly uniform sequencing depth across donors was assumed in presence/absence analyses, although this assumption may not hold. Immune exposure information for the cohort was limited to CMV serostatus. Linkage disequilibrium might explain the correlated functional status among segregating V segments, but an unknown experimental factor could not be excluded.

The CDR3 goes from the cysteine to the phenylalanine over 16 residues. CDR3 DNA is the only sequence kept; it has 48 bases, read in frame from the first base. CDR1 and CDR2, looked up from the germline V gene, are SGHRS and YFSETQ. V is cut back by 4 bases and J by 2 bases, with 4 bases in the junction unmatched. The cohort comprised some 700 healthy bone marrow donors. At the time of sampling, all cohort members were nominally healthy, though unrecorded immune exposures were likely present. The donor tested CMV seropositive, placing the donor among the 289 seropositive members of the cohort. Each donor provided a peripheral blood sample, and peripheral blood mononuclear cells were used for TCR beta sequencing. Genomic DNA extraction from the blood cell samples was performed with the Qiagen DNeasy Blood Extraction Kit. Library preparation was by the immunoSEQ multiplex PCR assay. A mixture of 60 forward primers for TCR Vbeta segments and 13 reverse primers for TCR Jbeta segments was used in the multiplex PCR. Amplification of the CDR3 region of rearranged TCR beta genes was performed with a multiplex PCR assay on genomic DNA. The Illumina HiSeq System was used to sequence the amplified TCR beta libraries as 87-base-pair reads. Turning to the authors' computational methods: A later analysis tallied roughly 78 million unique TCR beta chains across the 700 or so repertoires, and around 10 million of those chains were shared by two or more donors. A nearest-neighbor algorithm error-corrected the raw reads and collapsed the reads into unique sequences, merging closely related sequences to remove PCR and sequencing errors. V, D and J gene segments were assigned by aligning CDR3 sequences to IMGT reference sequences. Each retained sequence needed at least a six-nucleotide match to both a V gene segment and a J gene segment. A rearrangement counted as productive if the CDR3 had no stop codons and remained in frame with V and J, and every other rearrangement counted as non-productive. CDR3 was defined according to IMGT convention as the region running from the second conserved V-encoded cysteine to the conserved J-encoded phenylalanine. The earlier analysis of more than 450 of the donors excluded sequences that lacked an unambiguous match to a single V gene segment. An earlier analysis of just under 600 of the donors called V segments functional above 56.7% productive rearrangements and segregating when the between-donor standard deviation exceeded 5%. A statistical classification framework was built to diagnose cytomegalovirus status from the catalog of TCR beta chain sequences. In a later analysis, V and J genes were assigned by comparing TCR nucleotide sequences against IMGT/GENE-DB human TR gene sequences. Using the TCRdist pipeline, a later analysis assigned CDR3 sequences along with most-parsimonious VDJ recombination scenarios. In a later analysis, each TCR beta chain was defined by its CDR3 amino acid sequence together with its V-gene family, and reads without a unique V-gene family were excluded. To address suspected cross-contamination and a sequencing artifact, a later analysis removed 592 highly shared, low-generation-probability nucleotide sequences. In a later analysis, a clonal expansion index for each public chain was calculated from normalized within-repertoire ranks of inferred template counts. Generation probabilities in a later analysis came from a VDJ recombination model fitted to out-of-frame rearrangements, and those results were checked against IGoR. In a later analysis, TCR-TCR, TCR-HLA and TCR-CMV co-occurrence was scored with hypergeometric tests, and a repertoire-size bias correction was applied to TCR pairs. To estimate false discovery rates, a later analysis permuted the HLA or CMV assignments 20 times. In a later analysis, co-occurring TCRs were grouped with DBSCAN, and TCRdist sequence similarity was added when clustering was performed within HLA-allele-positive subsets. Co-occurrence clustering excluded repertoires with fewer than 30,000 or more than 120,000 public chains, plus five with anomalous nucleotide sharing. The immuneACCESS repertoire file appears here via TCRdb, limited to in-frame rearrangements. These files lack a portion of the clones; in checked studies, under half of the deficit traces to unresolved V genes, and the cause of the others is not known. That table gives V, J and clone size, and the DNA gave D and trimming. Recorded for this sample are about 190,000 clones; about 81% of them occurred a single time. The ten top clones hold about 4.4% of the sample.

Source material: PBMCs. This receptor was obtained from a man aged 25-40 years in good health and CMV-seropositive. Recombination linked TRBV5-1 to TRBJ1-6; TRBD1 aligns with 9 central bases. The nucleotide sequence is TGCGCCAGCAGCGTGGGACAGGGACCCTATAATTCACCCCTCCACTTT. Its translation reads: CASSVGQGPYNSPLHF.